This T cell receptor beta chain stems from a study of shared clonotypes between healthy human individuals. About 30,000 T cell genomes, or 200 ng DNA, went into the sorted-subset replicate PCRs. TCRdb's table, derived via immunoSEQ multiplex PCR, lists solely in-frame clones and lacks some. The sample shows approximately 2,200,000 clones, 93% of them seen only once. Study-level points and caveats: A handful of donors held about 5% of naive CD4 clonotypes in common. Estimated richness was generally greater in naive than memory subsets.

Terminally differentiated effector memory CD45RA+ cells were left out of the naive CD8 fraction, which was CD45RO-negative and positively selected for CCR7. HIV-negative, healthy adults without recent acute infections or vaccinations were the donors. This clone was observed once. Antigen specificity is unknown. J gave up 9 bases and V 2 bases, and 7 bases lay outside the gene matches. This CDR3 region has 15 residues. The V gene's germline CDR1 is MRHNA and CDR2 SNTAGT. The sequence was obtained from a man younger than 35 in good health. Some clones in this sample may be carry-over from other donors' samples. The sequenced material came from naive CD8+ T cells from PBMCs. The V call is TRBV6-4, the J call TRBJ2-1; 10 nucleotides match TRBD2. CDR3: CASSDRAGGPVEQFF. In DNA, the CDR3 is TGTGCCAGCAGTGACCGAGCGGGAGGGCCGGTTGAGCAGTTCTTC.